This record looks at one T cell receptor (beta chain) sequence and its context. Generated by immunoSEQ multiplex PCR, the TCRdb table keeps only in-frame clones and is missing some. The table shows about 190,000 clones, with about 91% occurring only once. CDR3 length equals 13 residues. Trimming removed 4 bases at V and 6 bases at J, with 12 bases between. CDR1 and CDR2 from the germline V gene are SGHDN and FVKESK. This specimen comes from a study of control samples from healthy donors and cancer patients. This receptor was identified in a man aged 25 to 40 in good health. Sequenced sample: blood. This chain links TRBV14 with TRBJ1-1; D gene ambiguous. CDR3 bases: TGTGCCAGCAGCCGACTGGTTGGTCCTGAAGCTTTCTTT. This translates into CASSRLVGPEAFF.